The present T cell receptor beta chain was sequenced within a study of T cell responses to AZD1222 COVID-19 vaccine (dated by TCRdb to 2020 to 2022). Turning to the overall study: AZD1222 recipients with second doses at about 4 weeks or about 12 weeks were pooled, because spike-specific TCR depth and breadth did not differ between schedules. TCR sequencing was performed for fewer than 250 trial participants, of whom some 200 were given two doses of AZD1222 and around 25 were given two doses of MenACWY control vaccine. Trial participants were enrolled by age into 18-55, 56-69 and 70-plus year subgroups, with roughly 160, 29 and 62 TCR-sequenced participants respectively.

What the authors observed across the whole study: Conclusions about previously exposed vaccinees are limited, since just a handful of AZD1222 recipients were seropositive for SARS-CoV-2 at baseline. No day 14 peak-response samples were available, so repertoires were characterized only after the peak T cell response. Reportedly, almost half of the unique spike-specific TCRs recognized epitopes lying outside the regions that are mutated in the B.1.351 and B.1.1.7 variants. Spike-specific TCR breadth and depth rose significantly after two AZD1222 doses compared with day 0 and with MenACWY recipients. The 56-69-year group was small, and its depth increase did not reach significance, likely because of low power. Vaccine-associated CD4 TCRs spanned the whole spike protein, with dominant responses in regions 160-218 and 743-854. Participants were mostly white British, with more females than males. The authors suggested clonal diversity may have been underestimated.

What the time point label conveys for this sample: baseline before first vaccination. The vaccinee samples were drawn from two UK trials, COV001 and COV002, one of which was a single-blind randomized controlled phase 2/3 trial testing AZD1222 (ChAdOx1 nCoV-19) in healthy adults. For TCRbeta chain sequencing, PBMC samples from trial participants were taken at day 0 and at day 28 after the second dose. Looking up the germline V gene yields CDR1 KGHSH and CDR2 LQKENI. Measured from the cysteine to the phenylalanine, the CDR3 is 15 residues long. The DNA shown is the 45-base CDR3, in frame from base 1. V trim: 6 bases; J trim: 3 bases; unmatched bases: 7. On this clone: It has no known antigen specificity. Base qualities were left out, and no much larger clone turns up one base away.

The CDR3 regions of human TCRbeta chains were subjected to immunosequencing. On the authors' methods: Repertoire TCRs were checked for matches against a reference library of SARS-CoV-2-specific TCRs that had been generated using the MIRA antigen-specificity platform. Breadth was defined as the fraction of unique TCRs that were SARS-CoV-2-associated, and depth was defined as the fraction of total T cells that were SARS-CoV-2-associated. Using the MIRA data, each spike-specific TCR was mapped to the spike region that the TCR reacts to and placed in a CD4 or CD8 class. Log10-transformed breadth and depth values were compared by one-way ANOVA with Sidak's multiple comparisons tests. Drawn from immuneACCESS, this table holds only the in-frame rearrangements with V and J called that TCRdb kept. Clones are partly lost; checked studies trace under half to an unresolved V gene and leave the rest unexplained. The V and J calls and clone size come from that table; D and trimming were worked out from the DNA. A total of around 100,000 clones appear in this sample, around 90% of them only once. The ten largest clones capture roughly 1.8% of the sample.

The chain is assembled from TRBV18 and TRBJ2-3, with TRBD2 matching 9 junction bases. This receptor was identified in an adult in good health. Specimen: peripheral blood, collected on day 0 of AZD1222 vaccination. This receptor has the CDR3 CASSPFSGSTDTQYF. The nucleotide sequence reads TGTGCCAGCTCCCCATTTAGCGGGAGTACAGATACGCAGTATTTT.